Shown below are 16 T cell receptor beta chains from a single sample sequenced in a study of Graves' ophthalmopathy and Graves' hyperthyroidism. Transcripts of RNA were the source for amplifying TCR beta CDR3 regions. RT-PCR in the first round used HTBI primers; a second-round multiplex PCR followed. TCRdb called the multiplex PCR reads again in MiXCR, with one record for every CDR3 protein. Altogether over a million distinct CDR3 sequences are present, 35% to 45% being singletons, with the ten largest covering roughly 10%. Sequencing was performed on peripheral blood or thyroid tissue (not recorded which). Receptors originate from an adult man with Graves' hyperthyroidism.

This chain uses TRBV10-3 with TRBJ1-5; the D is unclear. Germline V gene sequence: CDR1 ENHRY, CDR2 SYGVKD. This CDR3 spans 15 amino acids. Trimming shortened V by 6 bases and J by 2 bases, and 14 bases separated the two germline ends. In DNA form, the CDR3 reads TGTGCCATCAGCAGGACCCAGGAGGGCAATCAGCCCCAGCATTTT. Protein product: CAISRTQEGNQPQHF.

As to this clonotype: Given a much more abundant clone one base away, this may be a read error. This chain links TRBV5-5 with TRBJ1-5; possible D gene TRBD1, 6 bases. This CDR3 is 17 amino acids long. Germline V gene sequence: CDR1 SGHKS, CDR2 YYEKEE (reference sequence). V was trimmed by 1 base and J by 5 bases, leaving 19 bases between them. CDR3 DNA: TGTGCCAGCAGCTTGTGGGGGGCGACGGAGGGCGATCAGCCCCAGCATTTT. Its protein product is CASSLWGATEGDQPQHF.

As for this clonotype: This clone may be a read error of a much larger clone one base away. Likely a read error: the CDR3 ends without its conserved phenylalanine or tryptophan. The V call is TRBV9, the J call TRBJ1-5, with TRBD1 as a possible D gene (6 bases). Trimming shortened V by 2 bases and J by 2 bases, and 11 bases separated the two germline ends. The CDR3 sequence is 15 residues long. Germline CDR1 is SGDLS and CDR2 is YYNGEE. CDR3 amino acids: CASSVGGAGNQPQHC. The CDR3 nucleotides are TGTGCCAGCAGCGTCGGGGGGGCCGGCAATCAGCCCCAGCATTGT.

The chain's CDR3 is CASTSGRGLTGELFF. CDR3 bases: TGTGCCAGCACTTCGGGCAGGGGGCTTACCGGGGAGCTGTTTTTT. V usage is TRBV6-5 and J usage is TRBJ2-2, with 8 bases aligning to TRBD1. Trimming took 7 bases from V and 5 from J; bases not matched to a gene: 9. The CDR3 length is 15 residues. From germline, CDR1 is MNHEY and CDR2 SVGAGI.

CDR3 nucleotide sequence: TGTGCCAGCAGCTTAGCAGGGTTGGACTATGGCTACACCTTC. It yields the protein CASSLAGLDYGYTF. The rearrangement links TRBV7-2 to TRBJ1-2; D gene ambiguous. This CDR3 is built from 14 residues. V lost 0 bases to trimming and J lost 3 bases, with 8 bases between them. CDR1 and CDR2 from the germline V gene are SGHTA and FQGNSA.

This chain joins TRBV7-2 and TRBJ2-2, with D unclear. Trimming took 7 bases from V and 3 from J, leaving 9 bases between them. Per the germline V gene, CDR1 is SGHTA and CDR2 is FQGNSA. This CDR3 region has 13 residues. The CDR3 DNA follows: TGTGCCAGCACCCGGCCCTACACCGGGGAGCTGTTTTTT. Its translation is CASTRPYTGELFF.

The sample holds many counts of this clonotype. The rearrangement links TRBV2 to TRBJ1-1; D remains unclear. The CDR3 spans 16 residues. V lost 3 bases and J lost 1, with 15 bases in between. Germline loops: CDR1 SNHLY, CDR2 FYNNEI. The CDR3 reads CASSDSIPQGNTEAFF. In DNA, the CDR3 is TGTGCCAGCAGTGACTCAATCCCCCAAGGGAACACTGAAGCTTTCTTT.

Many counts were recorded for this clonotype. This rearrangement joins TRBV7-2 to TRBJ1-1; 10 nucleotides align to TRBD1. Germline assignment: CDR1 SGHTA and CDR2 FQGNSA. The CDR3 is 15 amino acids. V dropped 5 bases and J dropped 3; count of bases not matched to a gene: 6. This CDR3 reads CASSTRQGAHTEAFF. In nucleotides, the CDR3 is TGTGCCAGCAGCACAAGACAGGGGGCGCACACTGAAGCTTTCTTT.

This clonotype was counted only a few times. This rearrangement joins TRBV5-1 to TRBJ2-5; D not certain. This CDR3 is 14 amino acids long. With 3 bases removed from V and 5 bases from J, the gap between germline ends came to 14 bases. CDR1 is SGHRS and CDR2 is YFSETQ in the germline V gene. CDR3 protein: CASSSTTTYETQYF. The CDR3 DNA is TGCGCCAGCAGCTCCACTACTACTTATGAGACCCAGTACTTC.

This clonotype was seen just once. The V and J genes are TRBV11-2 and TRBJ1-3; a possible D gene is TRBD1 (5 bases). The V gene lost 5 bases and the J gene lost 4 bases, with 15 bases spanning the gap. The germline V gene has CDR1 SGHAT and CDR2 FQNNGV. The CDR3 covers 15 residues. In DNA, the CDR3 is TGTGCCAGCAGCGTTGAACGGGGGGAAGGAAACACCATATATTTT. Its translation: CASSVERGEGNTIYF.

This clonotype was detected ten times or more. This chain uses TRBV10-2 with TRBJ1-6; the match to TRBD1 covers 8 bases. The CDR3 loop spans 16 amino acids. Trimming took 3 bases from V and 9 from J; bases not matched to a gene: 10. Germline V gene data show CDR1 as WSHSY and CDR2 as SAAADI. The CDR3 bases are TGCGCCAGCAGTGATGGAGGACAGGGACTCGGTTCACCCCTCCACTTT. Translating it yields CASSDGGQGLGSPLHF.

Many counts were recorded for this clonotype. The rearrangement joins TRBV5-1 to TRBJ2-7; D not resolved. This CDR3 contains 14 residues. Trimming pared 0 bases from V and 2 bases from J, leaving 9 bases between. Germline CDR1 and CDR2: SGHRS and YFSETQ. Here the CDR3 DNA reads TGCGCCAGCAGCTTGGTCATTGATACCTACGAGCAGTACTTC. Protein: CASSLVIDTYEQYF.

The sample holds many counts of this clonotype. The V gene is TRBV20-1, the J gene TRBJ2-7; possibly TRBD2 for D (6 bases). V was cut by 3 bases and J by 2 bases, with 11 bases left in between. The germline gives CDR1 DFQATT, CDR2 SNEGSKA (reference sequence). The CDR3 contains 13 residues. The CDR3 bases are TGCAGTGCTAGCCGGGACTTCGCCTACGAGCAGTACTTC. Protein product: CSASRDFAYEQYF.

This clonotype was counted ten times or more. The chain is built from TRBV2 and TRBJ1-1; D remains unclear. The V end lost 7 bases, the J end lost 0 bases, and 18 bases lay between the germline ends. From germline, CDR1 is SNHLY and CDR2 FYNNEI. The CDR3 consists of 16 residues. This CDR3 reads CASTLVRGHLNTEAFF. The CDR3 nucleotides read TGTGCCAGCACTCTGGTTCGTGGGCACTTGAACACTGAAGCTTTCTTT. The full variable domain, with the rest looked up from reference TRBV2 and TRBJ1-1, is EPEVTQTPSHQVTQMGQEVILRCVPISNHLYFYWYRQILGQKVEFLVSFYNNEISEKSEIFDDQFSVERPDGSNFTLKIRSTKLEDSAMYFCASTLVRGHLNTEAFFGQGTRLTVV.

This clonotype was seen a single time. This chain links TRBV12-3 or TRBV12-4 with TRBJ1-1, with D hard to call. With 5 bases removed from V and 11 bases from J, the gap between germline ends came to 15 bases. CDR3 length: 12 residues. The CDR3 DNA reads as TGTGCCAGCAGTCTCTCCACCTCCTCGGCTTTCTTT. Its protein is CASSLSTSSAFF.

At least ten counts were recorded for this clonotype. V and J are TRBV7-3 and TRBJ2-7, with 13 bases identical to TRBD2. The CDR3 loop spans 15 amino acids. CDR1 is SGHTA and CDR2 is FQGTGA in the germline V gene. With V trimmed by 5 bases and J by 5 bases, 6 bases remained unmatched. CDR3 loop: CASSPGLAGVNEQYF. The CDR3 DNA reads TGTGCCAGCAGCCCAGGACTAGCGGGAGTAAACGAGCAGTACTTC.